This paragraph covers one TCR beta chain sequence. What it recognizes is unknown. The CDR3 covers 15 residues. Germline CDR1 KGHSH, CDR2 LQKENI. With 6 bases removed from V and 7 bases from J, the gap between germline ends came to 19 bases. Two lung cancer pathologists independently confirmed each histologic diagnosis. Nucleic acids came from premalignant or tumor cells enriched by macro-dissection. TCRdb's table, derived via immunoSEQ multiplex PCR, lists solely in-frame clones and lacks some. The sample lists roughly 8,300 clones, 80% to 90% occurring once. The sample belongs to a study of immune evolution from preneoplasia to lung adenocarcinoma. Findings of the study overall: Normal lung had highest clonality; later lesions appeared denser, more diverse. Normal lung had the highest top T cell clone frequencies.

The V gene is TRBV18, the J gene TRBJ2-1; weak D call: TRBD2 (6 bases). This receptor was taken from a person aged 70 to 79 with lung adenocarcinoma. The material sequenced was FFPE minimally invasive lung adenocarcinoma tissue. The CDR3 DNA sequence: TGTGCCAGCTCCGTCGGGGGATCGAGTGGGAATGAGCAGTTCTTC. Its protein is CASSVGGSSGNEQFF.